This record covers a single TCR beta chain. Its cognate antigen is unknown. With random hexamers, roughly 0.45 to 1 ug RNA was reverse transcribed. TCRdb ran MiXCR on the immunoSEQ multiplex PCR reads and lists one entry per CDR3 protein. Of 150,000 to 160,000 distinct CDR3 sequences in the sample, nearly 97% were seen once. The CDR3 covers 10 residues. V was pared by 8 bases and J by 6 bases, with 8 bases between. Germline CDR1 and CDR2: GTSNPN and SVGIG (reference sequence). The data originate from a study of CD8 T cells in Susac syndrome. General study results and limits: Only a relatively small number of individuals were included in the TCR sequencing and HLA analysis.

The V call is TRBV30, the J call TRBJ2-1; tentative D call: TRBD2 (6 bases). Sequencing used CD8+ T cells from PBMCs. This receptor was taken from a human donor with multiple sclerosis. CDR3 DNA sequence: TGTGCCGGCGGGATCAATGAGCAGTTCTTC. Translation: CAGGINEQFF.